This TCR beta chain was profiled in a study of Ad26.COV2.S vaccination and SARS-CoV-2 variants. On the study more broadly: Donor was one of the participants in the Ad26.COV2.S arm of the COV1001 trial. The study's findings and limits: Vaccine recipients showed a spike-specific TCR breadth that was higher than in placebo recipients.

Described treatment: around 19 received Ad26.COV2.S at low or high dose, single or two shots; a few received placebo; per-sample allocation not given. Following the first vaccine or placebo injection, samples were taken on day 63. Built on an Ad26 vector, the vaccine expressed Wuhan-strain SARS-CoV-2 spike. Per germline, CDR1 SQVTM and CDR2 ANQGSEA. The CDR3 loop spans 12 amino acids. V lost 6 bases, J lost 3 bases, and 12 bases lay in between. Profiling relied on immunoSEQ multiplex PCR, and the TCRdb table lists in-frame clones only, not all of them. The table records 400,000 or so clones, around nine tenths of them present only once. Turning to this clone: Its antigen is as yet unknown.

This TCR was recovered from a person aged 18-65 years who received the Ad26.COV2.S COVID-19 vaccine or a placebo. The sample consisted of peripheral blood, taken in a trial of Ad26.COV2.S vaccine versus placebo. This sequence joins TRBV29-1 and TRBJ2-7, with D possibly being TRBD1 (6 bases). In DNA form, the CDR3 reads TGCAGCGTCGCGGACAGCGTCTACGAGCAGTACTTC. Its protein is CSVADSVYEQYF.